Listed below are T cell receptor beta chains from one sample, sequenced in a study of cytomegalovirus exposure and HLA in healthy donors. TCRdb's table, derived via immunoSEQ multiplex PCR, lists solely in-frame clones and lacks some. The data hold about 280,000 clones, with 86% observed a single time. Specimen: PBMCs. The receptor source for this set is a woman in her late teens or twenties in good health and CMV-seronegative. CDR3s include the opening cysteine and the closing phenylalanine or tryptophan. The D gene is left open where the match is weak. Size tells how often a clone was seen (once, few, many) or the class of an expanded clone, and some rows leave it out.

v_call | d_call | clone_size | cdr3_aa
TRBV6-5 | - | - | CASSYSGGLTMGYTF
TRBV6-6 | - | - | CASSYRGSGNTIYF
TRBV9 | TRBD2 | - | CASTLLAGVPDTQYF
TRBV6-5 | - | - | CASSQKGQQRLGYTF
TRBV11-2 | - | - | CASSLERWGRTEAFF
TRBV5-6 | - | - | CASSLRLTSNQPQHF
TRBV4-1 | TRBD2 | - | CASSLLGGRGEQYF
TRBV28 | - | - | CASSFGGFTRTQYF
TRBV4-3 | - | - | CASSQEGGGDFLYGYTF
TRBV5-4 | TRBD2 | - | CASSLAGGSLYEQYF
TRBV5-4 | TRBD2 | - | CASSIPGLAGGETQYF
TRBV11-3 | TRBD2 | - | CASSFTAGGSYEQYF
TRBV5-1 | TRBD1 | once | CASSFGQGAYYGLEQYF
TRBV6-5 | - | - | CASSYSGKEGYEQYF
TRBV5-1 | TRBD1 | - | CASGQGQNMNTEAFF
TRBV4-1 | - | - | CASSQGVRGAGGELFF
TRBV6-6 | - | - | CASIRQPNTEAFF
TRBV5-1 | - | - | CASSVDGSNYGYTF
TRBV18 | - | - | CASSPPPDRYYEQYF
TRBV4-3 | - | - | CASSQEDSWTEAFF
TRBV18 | TRBD1 | many | CASSRTGGGIHGYTF
TRBV10-3 | - | - | CAISRQGDNSPLHF
TRBV30 | - | - | CAWTKTSNTAFF
TRBV18 | TRBD1 | - | CASSPGTATYEQYF